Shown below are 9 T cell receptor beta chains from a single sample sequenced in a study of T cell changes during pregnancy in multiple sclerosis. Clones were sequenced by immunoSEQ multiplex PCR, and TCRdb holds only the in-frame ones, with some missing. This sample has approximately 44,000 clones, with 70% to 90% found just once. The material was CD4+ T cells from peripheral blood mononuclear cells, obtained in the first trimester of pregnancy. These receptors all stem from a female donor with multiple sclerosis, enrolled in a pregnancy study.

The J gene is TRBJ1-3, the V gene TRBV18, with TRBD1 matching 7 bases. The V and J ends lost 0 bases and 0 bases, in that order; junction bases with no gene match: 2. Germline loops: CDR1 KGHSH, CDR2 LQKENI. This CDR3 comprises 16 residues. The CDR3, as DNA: TGTGCCAGCTCACCACCCACAGGGGACTCTGGAAACACCATATATTTT. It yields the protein CASSPPTGDSGNTIYF.

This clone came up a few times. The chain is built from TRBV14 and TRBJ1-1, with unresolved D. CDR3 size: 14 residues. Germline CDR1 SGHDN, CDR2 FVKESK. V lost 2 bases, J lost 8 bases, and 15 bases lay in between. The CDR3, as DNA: TGTGCCAGCAGCCAAACGGGAGCAATTAGGGAAGCTTTCTTT. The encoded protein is CASSQTGAIREAFF.

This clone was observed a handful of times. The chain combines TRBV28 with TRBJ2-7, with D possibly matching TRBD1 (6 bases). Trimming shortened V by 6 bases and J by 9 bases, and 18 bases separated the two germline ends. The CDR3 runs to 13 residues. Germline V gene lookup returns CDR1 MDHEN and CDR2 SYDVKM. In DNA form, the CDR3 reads TGTGCCAGCAGGACCGGGACAAGGGCAAGGCAGTACTTC. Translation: CASRTGTRARQYF.

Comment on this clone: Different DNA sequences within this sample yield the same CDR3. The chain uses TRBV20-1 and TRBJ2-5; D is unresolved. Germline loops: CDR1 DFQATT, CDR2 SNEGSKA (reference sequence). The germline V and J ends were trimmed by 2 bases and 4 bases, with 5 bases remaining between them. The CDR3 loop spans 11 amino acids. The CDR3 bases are TGCAGTGCTAGAAACTTAGAGACCCAGTACTTC. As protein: CSARNLETQYF.

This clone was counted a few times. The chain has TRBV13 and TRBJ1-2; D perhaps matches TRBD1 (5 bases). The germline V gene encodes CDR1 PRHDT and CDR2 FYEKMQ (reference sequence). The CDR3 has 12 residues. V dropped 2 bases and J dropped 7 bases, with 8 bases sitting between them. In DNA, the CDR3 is TGTGCCAGCAGCTTAACAGGAGCTGGCTACACCTTC. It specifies CASSLTGAGYTF. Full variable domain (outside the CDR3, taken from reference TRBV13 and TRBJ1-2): AAGVIQSPRHLIKEKRETATLKCYPIPRHDTVYWYQQGPGQDPQFLISFYEKMQSDKGSIPDRFSAQQFSDYHSELNMSSLELGDSALYFCASSLTGAGYTFGSGTRLTVV.

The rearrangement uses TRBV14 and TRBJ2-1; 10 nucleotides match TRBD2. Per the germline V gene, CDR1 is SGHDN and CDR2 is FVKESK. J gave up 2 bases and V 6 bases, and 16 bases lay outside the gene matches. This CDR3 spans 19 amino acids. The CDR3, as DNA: TGTGCCAGCAGTCTTAACAGGTTCTTAGCGGGAGGTACCTACAATGAGCAGTTCTTC. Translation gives CASSLNRFLAGGTYNEQFF.

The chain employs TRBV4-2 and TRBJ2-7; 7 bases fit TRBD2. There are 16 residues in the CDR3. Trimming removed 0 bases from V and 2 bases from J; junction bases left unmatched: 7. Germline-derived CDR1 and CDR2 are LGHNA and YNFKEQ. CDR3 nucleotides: TGTGCCAGCAGCCAAGACTCGGCGGGAGCAACCTACGAGCAGTACTTC. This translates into CASSQDSAGATYEQYF.

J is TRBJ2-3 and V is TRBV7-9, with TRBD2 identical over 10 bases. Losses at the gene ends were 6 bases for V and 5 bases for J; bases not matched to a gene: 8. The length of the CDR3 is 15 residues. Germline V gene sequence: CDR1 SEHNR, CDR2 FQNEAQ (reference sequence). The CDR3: CASRPGTSEKDTQYF. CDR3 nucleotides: TGTGCCAGCAGGCCCGGGACTAGCGAAAAAGATACGCAGTATTTT.

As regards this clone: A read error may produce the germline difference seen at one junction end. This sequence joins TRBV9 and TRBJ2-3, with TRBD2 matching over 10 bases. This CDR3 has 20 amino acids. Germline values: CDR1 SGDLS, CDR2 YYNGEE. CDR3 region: CASSVDAGLAGARSTDTQYF. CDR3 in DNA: TGTGCCAGTAGCGTAGATGCCGGGCTAGCGGGAGCACGGAGCACAGATACGCAGTATTTT. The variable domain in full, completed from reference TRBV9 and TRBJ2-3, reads DSGVTQTPKHLITATGQRVTLRCSPRSGDLSVYWYQQSLDQGLQFLIQYYNGEERAKGNILERFSAQQFPDLHSELNLSSLELGDSALYFCASSVDAGLAGARSTDTQYFGPGTRLTVL.